This passage covers 14 T cell receptor beta chains from one sample sequenced in a study of blood T cell repertoires in COVID-19. Data came from immunoSEQ multiplex PCR; TCRdb stores just in-frame clones and leaves some out. The data show about 87,000 clones, 70% to 90% seen once. Sequencing was performed on peripheral blood. Receptor source: a human donor with acute or convalescent COVID-19. The donor label of this sample is uncertain.

The chain links TRBV7-8 to TRBJ2-1; 9 bases fit TRBD1. The CDR3 has 15 amino acids. The J segment lost 9 bases and the V segment lost 1 base, leaving 7 bases of the junction unmatched. The germline CDR1 and CDR2 sequences are SGHVS and FQNEAQ. The CDR3 loop is CASSLGGQGSREQFF. The DNA for the CDR3 is TGTGCCAGCAGCTTAGGGGGACAGGGCAGTCGTGAGCAGTTCTTC. The whole variable domain, filled in from reference TRBV7-8 and TRBJ2-1, reads GAGVSQSPRYKVAKRGQDVALRCDPISGHVSLFWYQQALGQGPEFLTYFQNEAQLDKSGLPSDRFFAERPEGSVSTLKIQRTQQEDSAVYLCASSLGGQGSREQFFGPGTRLTVL.

This rearrangement joins TRBV5-1 to TRBJ2-7; D uncertain. Germline loops: CDR1 SGHRS, CDR2 YFSETQ. V gave up 2 bases and J gave up 2 bases, with 8 bases separating them. The CDR3 is made up of 13 amino acids. The CDR3 DNA reads as TGCGCCAGCAGCTTCGCAGGTACCTACGAGCAGTACTTC. Its translation is CASSFAGTYEQYF.

This chain joins TRBV21-1 and TRBJ2-5; the D call of TRBD1 is as the table states it, not checked on the DNA. TRBV21-1 is deemed a pseudogene. The CDR3 runs 14 residues. The CDR3: CASSKGSREETQYF. The CDR3 region has the DNA TGTGCCAGCAGCAAAGGTTCCAGGGAAGAGACCCAGTACTTC.

The chain has TRBV7-8 and TRBJ1-1, with D unresolved. CDR1 and CDR2 from the germline V gene are SGHVS and FQNEAQ. V was clipped by 0 bases and J by 4 bases, with 12 bases between them. The CDR3 is 15 amino acids. The CDR3, as DNA: TGTGCCAGCAGCTTAGCGACCGGGTTAGGCACTGAAGCTTTCTTT. It codes for CASSLATGLGTEAFF.

The chain carries TRBV18 and TRBJ2-5, with D maybe TRBD2 (6 bases). V lost 0 bases and J 2 bases, leaving 7 bases between the germline ends. CDR1 and CDR2 from the germline V gene are KGHSH and LQKENI. CDR3 length: 14 residues. The CDR3 nucleotides read TGTGCCAGCTCACCACCAGGACTACAAGAGACCCAGTACTTC. It translates to CASSPPGLQETQYF. Full variable domain (missing parts from reference TRBV18 and TRBJ2-5): NAGVMQNPRHLVRRRGQEARLRCSPMKGHSHVYWYRQLPEEGLKFMVYLQKENIIDESGMPKERFSAEFPKEGPSILRIQQVVRGDSAAYFCASSPPGLQETQYFGPGTRLLVL.

This chain connects TRBV7-9 to TRBJ2-1, with D possibly TRBD2 on 5 matching bases. V lost 3 bases, J lost 8 bases, and 8 bases lay in between. In germline, CDR1 is SEHNR, CDR2 FQNEAQ (reference sequence). CDR3 length equals 12 residues. The CDR3 sequence: CASSFSGYEQFF. The DNA for the CDR3 is TGTGCCAGCAGCTTCTCGGGATATGAGCAGTTCTTC.

The chain employs TRBV9 and TRBJ1-3; the match to TRBD1 covers 7 bases. With 3 bases clipped from V and 2 bases from J, the junction kept 5 bases outside the gene matches. Germline V CDR1 and CDR2: SGDLS, YYNGEE. The CDR3 is 15 amino acids. The CDR3 loop is CASSEEGATGNTIYF. In nucleotides, the CDR3 is TGTGCCAGCAGCGAGGAGGGGGCGACTGGAAACACCATATATTTT.

V usage is TRBV5-4 and J usage is TRBJ2-7, with 8 bases lining up with TRBD1. This CDR3 spans 13 amino acids. Unmatched junction bases numbered 4, after V lost 5 bases and J lost 3 bases. The germline V gene encodes CDR1 SGHNT and CDR2 YYREEE (reference sequence). CDR3 amino acids: CASRSGQGYEQYF. CDR3 DNA: TGTGCCAGCAGATCCGGACAGGGCTACGAGCAGTACTTC.

The chain links TRBV28 to TRBJ1-1; the D is unclear. With 7 bases removed from V and 6 bases from J, the gap between germline ends came to 21 bases. The CDR3 covers 15 residues. Germline V gene sequence: CDR1 MDHEN, CDR2 SYDVKM. This CDR3 reads CASTRTGSPWAEAFF. The CDR3 DNA sequence: TGTGCCAGCACCAGGACGGGGTCCCCCTGGGCTGAAGCTTTCTTT. The complete variable domain, with remaining parts taken from reference TRBV28 and TRBJ1-1, reads DVKVTQSSRYLVKRTGEKVFLECVQDMDHENMFWYRQDPGLGLRLIYFSYDVKMKEKGDIPEGYSVSREKKERFSLILESASTNQTSMYLCASTRTGSPWAEAFFGQGTRLTVV.

This sequence joins TRBV4-1 and TRBJ2-7, with TRBD2 matching over 8 bases. The CDR3 covers 17 residues. V trimming: 0 bases; J trimming: 2 bases; junction bases outside the gene matches: 9. Per germline, CDR1 MGHRA and CDR2 YSYEKL. CDR3 amino acids: CASSQDRRGGTPYEQYF. In DNA form, the CDR3 reads TGCGCCAGCAGCCAAGACCGACGGGGGGGCACGCCCTACGAGCAGTACTTC.

The rearrangement uses TRBV9 and TRBJ1-3, with a possible D match to TRBD1 (5 bases). CDR1 is SGDLS, CDR2 YYNGEE, per germline. The CDR3 loop spans 15 amino acids. The V gene lost 4 bases and the J gene lost 6 bases, with 17 bases spanning the gap. The CDR3 DNA is TGTGCCAGCAGCCCAGGACAATATGGAATAAACACCATATATTTT. Translation: CASSPGQYGINTIYF.

This chain connects TRBV18 to TRBJ2-7, with a weak D call TRBD1 (6 bases). Germline loops: CDR1 KGHSH, CDR2 LQKENI. V dropped 2 bases and J dropped 2 bases, with 16 bases sitting between them. The length of the CDR3 is 16 residues. The CDR3 DNA follows: TGTGCCAGCTCACCAAAAGGGATACAGGGCCCCTACGAGCAGTACTTC. Protein sequence: CASSPKGIQGPYEQYF.

About this clone: Distinct nucleotide sequences in the sample also encode this CDR3. This chain uses TRBV5-1 with TRBJ2-5; a possible D gene is TRBD2 (7 bases). The CDR3 totals 15 residues. In germline, CDR1 is SGHRS, CDR2 YFSETQ. The V and J ends lost 4 bases and 5 bases respectively, with 18 bases between them. DNA of the CDR3: TGCGCCAGCAGCCGTACCGGGGGCGGGGGTGAGACCCAGTACTTC. Amino acid sequence: CASSRTGGGGETQYF.

The chain combines TRBV7-6 with TRBJ2-3, with 13 bases aligning to TRBD2. Germline lookup yields CDR1 SGHVS and CDR2 FNYEAQ. V trimming: 6 bases; J trimming: 6 bases; junction bases outside the gene matches: 9. The CDR3 contains 16 residues. DNA of the CDR3: TGTGCCAGCAGTTACCCGGGACTAGCGGGGTTCGATACGCAGTATTTT. As protein: CASSYPGLAGFDTQYF.